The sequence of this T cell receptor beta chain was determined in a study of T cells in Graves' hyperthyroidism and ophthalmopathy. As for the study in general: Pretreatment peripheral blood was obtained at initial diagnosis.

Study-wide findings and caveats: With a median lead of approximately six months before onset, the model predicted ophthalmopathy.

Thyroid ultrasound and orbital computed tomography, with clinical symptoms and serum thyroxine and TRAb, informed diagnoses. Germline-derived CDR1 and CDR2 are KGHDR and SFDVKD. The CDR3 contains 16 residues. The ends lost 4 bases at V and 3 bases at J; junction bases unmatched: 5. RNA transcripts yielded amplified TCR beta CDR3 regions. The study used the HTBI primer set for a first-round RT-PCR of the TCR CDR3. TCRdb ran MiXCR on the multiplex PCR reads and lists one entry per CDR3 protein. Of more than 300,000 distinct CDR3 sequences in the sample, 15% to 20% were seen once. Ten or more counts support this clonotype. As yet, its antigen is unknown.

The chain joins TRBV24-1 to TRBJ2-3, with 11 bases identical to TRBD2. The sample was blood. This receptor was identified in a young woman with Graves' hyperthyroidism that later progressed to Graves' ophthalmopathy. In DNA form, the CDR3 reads TGTGCCACCAGTGAAAATAGCGGGGGGGTTACAGATACGCAGTATTTT. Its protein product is CATSENSGGVTDTQYF.